This TCR beta chain was sequenced during a study of glioma-infiltrating T cells after dendritic cell vaccination. Germline V gives CDR1 LNHDA, CDR2 SQIVND (reference sequence). The ends lost 3 bases at V and 6 bases at J; junction bases unmatched: 5. This CDR3 has 15 amino acids. Produced via immunoSEQ multiplex PCR; TCRdb's table is partial and in-frame only. The sample contains tens of thousands of clones, 82% of which appear only once. Specimen: blood, collected before dendritic cell vaccination. The sequence derives from a human donor with glioblastoma. The chain is built from TRBV19 and TRBJ1-5, with 10 bases fitting TRBD1. CDR3 sequence (DNA): TGTGCCAGTAGTATGACAGGGGGCGCCGGTCAGCCCCAGCATTTT. Its translation is CASSMTGGAGQPQHF.